This T cell receptor (beta chain) was observed in a study of beta chain features in type 1 diabetes. There was one heparinised blood draw per donor, averaging roughly 100 mL. With regard to this clone: As yet, its antigen is unknown.

Points from the study as a whole: Reads derived from cDNA could over-represent cells showing high TCR expression. When Type 1 diabetes patients were examined, their TCRB CDR3s proved moderately but significantly shorter in all four CD4+ subsets. Within patients, naive, central memory and Treg TCRB repertoires seemed more similar than within healthy donors.

The V gene's germline CDR1 is LGHNA and CDR2 YSLEER. J gave up 9 bases and V 1 base, and 10 bases lay outside the gene matches. The CDR3 has 17 amino acids. What was sequenced were expressed TCRB transcripts, since all of the isolated RNA had been reverse transcribed. Produced via immunoSEQ multiplex PCR; TCRdb's table is partial and in-frame only. The sample lists about 340,000 clones, 8% occurring once. Sequenced: central memory CD4+ T cells from blood. The J gene is TRBJ2-1, the V gene TRBV4-3; the match to TRBD2 covers 12 bases. The receptor's source is a woman aged 18-29 years in good health. The chain's CDR3 is CASSQGLAGGLAGEQFF. The CDR3 DNA follows: TGCGCCAGCAGCCAAGGTCTAGCGGGAGGGTTGGCAGGTGAGCAGTTCTTC.